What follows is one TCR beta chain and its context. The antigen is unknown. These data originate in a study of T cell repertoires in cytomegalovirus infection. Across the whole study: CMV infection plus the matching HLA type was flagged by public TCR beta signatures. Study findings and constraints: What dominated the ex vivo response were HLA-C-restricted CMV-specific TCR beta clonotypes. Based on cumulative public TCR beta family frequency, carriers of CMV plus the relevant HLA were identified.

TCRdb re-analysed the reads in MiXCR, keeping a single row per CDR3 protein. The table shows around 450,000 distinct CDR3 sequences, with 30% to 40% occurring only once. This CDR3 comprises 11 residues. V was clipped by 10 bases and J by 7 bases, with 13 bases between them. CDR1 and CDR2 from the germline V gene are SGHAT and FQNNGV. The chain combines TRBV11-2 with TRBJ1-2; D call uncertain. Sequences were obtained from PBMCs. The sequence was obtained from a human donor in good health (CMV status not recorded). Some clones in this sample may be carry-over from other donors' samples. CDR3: CATGQSRGYTF. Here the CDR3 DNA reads TGTGCCACCGGTCAGTCGCGTGGCTACACCTTC.